This paragraph covers one T cell receptor (beta chain) sequence. This sequence may be a read error, since a much larger clone differs from it by one base. Amplification yielded TCR beta CDR3 regions, with RNA transcripts as the source. Researchers ran a first-round RT-PCR on the TCR CDR3 using the HTBI primer set. In TCRdb, the multiplex PCR reads were re-called with MiXCR into one record per CDR3 protein. There are roughly 30,000 distinct CDR3 sequences in the sample; under 55% occur only once, and about 9.3% lies in the top ten. Each 10 ml fresh peripheral blood draw supplied the PBMCs. The data were obtained in a study of T cells in Graves' hyperthyroidism and ophthalmopathy. CDR1 is MDHEN, CDR2 SYDVKM, per germline. V was cut by 5 bases and J by 0 bases, with 14 bases left in between. The CDR3 consists of 16 residues.

The chain carries TRBV28 and TRBJ2-1; D call uncertain. The sequenced sample was blood. The sequence derives from a woman aged 25 to 39 with Graves' hyperthyroidism. CDR3 sequence (DNA): TGTGCCAGCAGTCTTCTAACGGGCGACTCCTACAATGAGCAGTTCTTC. Protein: CASSLLTGDSYNEQFF.